This entry lists 17 T cell receptor beta chains sequenced from one sample in a study of cytomegalovirus exposure and HLA in healthy donors. The primer mix had 60 Vbeta and 13 Jbeta primers. Produced via immunoSEQ multiplex PCR; TCRdb's table is partial and in-frame only. The profile shows under 65,000 clones, about 80% of them singletons. Sample: PBMCs. The source is a man aged 50-60 years in good health and CMV-seronegative.

The chain carries TRBV29-1 and TRBJ1-2; TRBD1 might be the D (5 bases). Germline V gene lookup returns CDR1 SQVTM and CDR2 ANQGSEA. The germline V and J ends were trimmed by 5 bases and 4 bases, with 11 bases remaining between them. The CDR3 is 12 residues long. This chain's CDR3 is CSVSTGAYGYTF. For the CDR3, the DNA is TGCAGCGTTAGTACAGGCGCCTATGGCTACACCTTC.

This clone appeared once. CDR3 sequence: CASSYRGTYEQYF. CDR3 nucleotide sequence: TGTGCCAGCAGTTATAGGGGCACCTACGAGCAGTACTTC. This chain connects TRBV6-5 to TRBJ2-7, with D possibly matching TRBD1 (5 bases). Trimming removed 3 bases at V and 2 bases at J, with 8 bases between. This CDR3 has 13 residues. The germline CDR1 and CDR2 sequences are MNHEY and SVGAGI.

This chain joins TRBV27 and TRBJ1-4; 10 nucleotides line up with TRBD1. The CDR3 loop spans 13 amino acids. The trim removed 8 bases at V and 11 bases at J, leaving 8 bases unmatched. Germline assignment: CDR1 MNHEY and CDR2 SMNVEV (reference sequence). CDR3 amino acids: CASRDRGRGKLFF. CDR3 nucleotide sequence: TGTGCCAGCCGGGACAGGGGACGAGGGAAACTGTTTTTT.

CDR3 sequence (DNA): TGTGCCAGCAGCCTCGGGACTAGCGTAGGCGAGCAGTACTTC. Translated, it gives CASSLGTSVGEQYF. The V gene is TRBV14, the J gene TRBJ2-7; 10 positions agree with TRBD2. Germline V gives CDR1 SGHDN, CDR2 FVKESK. With V trimmed by 4 bases and J by 6 bases, 6 bases remained unmatched. This CDR3 has 14 amino acids.

This chain joins TRBV9 and TRBJ2-3; D unresolved. CDR3 length: 16 residues. From germline, CDR1 is SGDLS and CDR2 YYNGEE. V lost 4 bases and J 7 bases, leaving 22 bases between the germline ends. In nucleotides, the CDR3 is TGTGCCAGCAGCATAACAGCCGCCCTCGGATTAAATACGCAGTATTTT. It yields the protein CASSITAALGLNTQYF.

This rearrangement joins TRBV19 to TRBJ2-5; TRBD2 might be the D (5 bases). V was trimmed by 5 bases and J by 4 bases, leaving 11 bases between them. This CDR3 has 13 amino acids. Germline-derived CDR1 and CDR2 are LNHDA and SQIVND (reference sequence). CDR3 DNA: TGTGCCAGTAGTCGAGGGATTGGAGAGACCCAGTACTTC. Its protein is CASSRGIGETQYF.

The rearrangement links TRBV6-5 to TRBJ2-1; TRBD2 matches 8 bases. With V trimmed by 0 bases and J by 6 bases, 7 bases remained unmatched. Per the germline V gene, CDR1 is MNHEY and CDR2 is SVGAGI. The CDR3 sequence is 16 residues long. This CDR3 is CASSYSSRGGVNEQFF. The CDR3, as DNA: TGTGCCAGCAGTTACTCCTCCCGGGGGGGTGTCAATGAGCAGTTCTTC.

The J gene is TRBJ2-3, the V gene TRBV5-1; 11 bases are shared with TRBD2. This CDR3 has 23 amino acids. The germline V gene encodes CDR1 SGHRS and CDR2 YFSETQ. Unmatched junction bases numbered 26, after V lost 3 bases and J lost 2 bases. CDR3 bases: TGCGCCAGCAGCTACACACCATTAGCGGGGGGGCCTTCGTGGCAGAAAGACACAGATACGCAGTATTTT. Encoded protein: CASSYTPLAGGPSWQKDTDTQYF.

This chain connects TRBV25-1 to TRBJ2-7; D perhaps matches TRBD1 (6 bases). Germline V gene data show CDR1 as MGHDK and CDR2 as SYGVNS. Trimming pared 1 base from V and 3 bases from J, leaving 13 bases between. This CDR3 comprises 15 residues. The CDR3 loop is CASSESPRGSYEQYF. DNA for the CDR3: TGTGCCAGCAGTGAATCGCCAAGGGGGAGCTACGAGCAGTACTTC.

The chain combines TRBV6-1 with TRBJ2-5; a weak D match, TRBD1 (5 bases). The germline gives CDR1 MNHNS, CDR2 SASEGT. Trimming stripped 6 bases from V and 5 bases from J, with 7 bases between. The CDR3 is 11 residues long. In nucleotides, the CDR3 is TGTGCCAGCAGCAAGGGGGAGACCCAGTACTTC. It codes for CASSKGETQYF.

The genes are TRBV27 and TRBJ2-2, with D tentatively TRBD1 (5 bases). The V gene's germline CDR1 is MNHEY and CDR2 SMNVEV (reference sequence). The CDR3 has 13 amino acids. V shed 3 bases and J shed 7 bases, with 9 bases lying between them. The DNA for the CDR3 is TGTGCCAGCAGTTTCGATCAGGGCGGGGAGCTGTTTTTT. It is translated as CASSFDQGGELFF.

The rearrangement links TRBV7-2 to TRBJ2-1; weak D call: TRBD1 (5 bases). Germline V gives CDR1 SGHTA, CDR2 FQGNSA. This CDR3 has 15 amino acids. V was clipped by 1 base and J by 6 bases, with 13 bases between them. CDR3 nucleotide sequence: TGTGCCAGCAGCTTAGGGGGCACTACCTCCAATGAGCAGTTCTTC. Protein: CASSLGGTTSNEQFF.

The chain couples TRBV4-1 to TRBJ2-1; D not certain. Germline CDR1 and CDR2: MGHRA and YSYEKL. The CDR3 consists of 15 residues. V dropped 9 bases and J dropped 3 bases, with 18 bases sitting between them. CDR3 in DNA: TGCGCCAGTGCCCTACAGAACAAACTCTACAATGAGCAGTTCTTC. Its translation is CASALQNKLYNEQFF.

This clone occurred a few times. The chain is built from TRBV27 and TRBJ2-7; 10 bases align to TRBD1. Germline CDR1 MNHEY, CDR2 SMNVEV (reference sequence). This CDR3 has 14 amino acids. With 5 bases clipped from V and 2 bases from J, the junction kept 3 bases outside the gene matches. CDR3 in amino acids: CASSPGQGTYEQYF. The CDR3 coding sequence is TGTGCCAGCAGTCCGGGACAGGGGACCTACGAGCAGTACTTC.

This chain connects TRBV6-5 to TRBJ1-2; TRBD1 is a possible D gene (5 bases). This CDR3 has 13 residues. Germline values: CDR1 MNHEY, CDR2 SVGAGI. The ends were cut back, 6 bases at V and 4 bases at J, with 12 bases in the middle. CDR3: CASRRGAAYGYTF. CDR3 coding DNA: TGTGCCAGCAGAAGGGGCGCGGCCTATGGCTACACCTTC.

This chain joins TRBV13 and TRBJ2-6; 12 bases align to TRBD1. V was clipped by 5 bases and J by 2 bases; unmatched bases: 7. Germline CDR1 and CDR2: PRHDT and FYEKMQ (reference sequence). This CDR3 is 18 amino acids long. CDR3 DNA sequence: TGTGCCAGCAGCCGGGGACAGGGGGCCAGGGCTGGGGCCAACGTCCTGACTTTC. This encodes CASSRGQGARAGANVLTF.

V is TRBV6-4 and J is TRBJ1-4, with TRBD1 identical over 7 bases. The ends lost 7 bases at V and 3 bases at J; junction bases unmatched: 11. Germline CDR1 and CDR2: MRHNA and SNTAGT. The CDR3 is 16 residues long. CDR3 amino acids: CASKNRGKESNEKLFF. CDR3 sequence (DNA): TGTGCCAGCAAAAACAGGGGAAAGGAATCTAATGAAAAACTGTTTTTT.